This passage covers 25 T cell receptor beta chains from one sample sequenced in a study of Tregs in tolerant kidney transplant recipients (dated 2019 in TCRdb). The sample's time point label is to be understood as: blood sample drawn before combined kidney and bone marrow transplant. To prepare the library, the immunoSEQ multiplex PCR assay was applied. TCRdb's version of the immuneACCESS table is confined to in-frame rearrangements and falls short of the full clone set. An unresolved V gene accounts for under half of the shortfall where checked; the remainder is of unknown origin. This sample comprises about 110,000 clones, 85% to 90% of them detected only once. The top ten clones comprise approximately 0.34% of the sample. The source material was CD4+ T cells from blood, sampled before the transplant. The receptors derive from a human donor who received a combined kidney and bone marrow transplant.

CDR3 bases: TGTGCCAGCACTAGGACTAGCCTGGAGACCCAGTACTTC. Its translation is CASTRTSLETQYF. The chain couples TRBV25-1 to TRBJ2-5; 8 nucleotides agree with TRBD2. The CDR3 consists of 13 residues. Germline V lookup: CDR1 MGHDK, CDR2 SYGVNS. Trimming cost V 7 bases and J 5 bases; bases outside gene matches: 6.

This chain uses TRBV6-5 with TRBJ1-2, with 11 bases that match TRBD1. V lost 6 bases to trimming and J lost 7 bases; unmatched junction nucleotides: 7. The germline V gene encodes CDR1 MNHEY and CDR2 SVGAGI. The CDR3 totals 14 residues. The CDR3 protein is CASSRGQGAGGYTF. The CDR3 DNA follows: TGTGCCAGCAGCCGAGGACAGGGGGCTGGTGGCTACACCTTC.

The chain links TRBV4-1 to TRBJ1-5; a possible D gene is TRBD1 (6 bases). CDR3 size: 15 residues. Germline CDR1 is MGHRA and CDR2 is YSYEKL. The V and J ends lost 4 bases and 9 bases respectively, with 19 bases between them. CDR3 sequence (DNA): TGCGCCAGCAGCCCTATGCATTCGACAGGTCCGCCCCAGCATTTT. Translated, it gives CASSPMHSTGPPQHF.

The chain uses TRBV4-3 and TRBJ2-1; D might be TRBD1 (5 bases). The CDR3 totals 13 residues. Germline values: CDR1 LGHNA, CDR2 YSLEER. Trimming removed 4 bases at V and 3 bases at J, with 7 bases between. The CDR3 nucleotides read TGCGCCAGCAGCCCCACAGGCTACAATGAGCAGTTCTTC. It translates to CASSPTGYNEQFF.

The chain joins TRBV6-1 to TRBJ2-1; 10 nucleotides agree with TRBD2. V lost 1 base and J lost 8; bases outside the gene matches: 5. This CDR3 is 15 amino acids long. Germline V gene lookup returns CDR1 MNHNS and CDR2 SASEGT. DNA of the CDR3: TGTGCCAGCAGTGAAGGCGGAGCGGGGGGGGATGAGCAGTTCTTC. Translating gives CASSEGGAGGDEQFF.

The V gene is TRBV15, the J gene TRBJ2-7, with no clear D. Trimming removed 0 bases at V and 3 bases at J, with 12 bases between. The CDR3 has 15 residues. Germline V gene sequence: CDR1 LNHNV, CDR2 YYDKDF (reference sequence). The CDR3 DNA follows: TGTGCCACCAGCAGAGATTTAACAGCCAACTACGAGCAGTACTTC. Amino acid sequence: CATSRDLTANYEQYF. Full variable domain (missing parts from reference TRBV15 and TRBJ2-7): DAMVIQNPRYQVTQFGKPVTLSCSQTLNHNVMYWYQQKSSQAPKLLFHYYDKDFNNEADTPDNFQSRRPNTSFCFLDIRSPGLGDTAMYLCATSRDLTANYEQYFGPGTRLTVT.

The chain employs TRBV11-3 and TRBJ2-1; D uncertain. V was shortened by 0 bases and J by 0 bases, with 3 bases between the two germline ends. Germline CDR1 and CDR2: SGHNT and YENEEA. The CDR3 spans 14 residues. Here the CDR3 reads CASSLDFSYNEQFF. The DNA for the CDR3 is TGTGCCAGCAGCTTAGACTTCTCCTACAATGAGCAGTTCTTC.

This clone appeared once. The rearrangement links TRBV11-3 to TRBJ2-7; a possible D gene is TRBD2 (5 bases). Germline CDR1 and CDR2: SGHNT and YENEEA. Trimming cost V 1 base and J 3 bases, with 10 bases left between them. The CDR3 covers 14 residues. The CDR3 region has the DNA TGTGCCAGCAGCTTAGCTCCTAGCAGCTACGAGCAGTACTTC. Amino acid sequence: CASSLAPSSYEQYF.

The V call is TRBV10-1, the J call TRBJ2-5; 9 bases align to TRBD2. This CDR3 region has 14 residues. The germline V gene encodes CDR1 WNHNN and CDR2 SYGVQD (reference sequence). The V segment lost 4 bases and the J segment 4 bases; nucleotides outside the gene matches: 4. The CDR3 DNA is TGCGCCAGCAGTGGCGGGGGGGCCGGAGAGACCCAGTACTTC. It yields the protein CASSGGGAGETQYF.

This chain joins TRBV18 and TRBJ2-2, with a weak D call TRBD1 (6 bases). From germline, CDR1 is KGHSH and CDR2 LQKENI. Trimming stripped 1 base from V and 1 base from J, with 10 bases between. The CDR3 sequence is 16 residues long. CDR3 coding DNA: TGTGCCAGCTCACCACAGGCAGGGGAGAACACCGGGGAGCTGTTTTTT. This codes for CASSPQAGENTGELFF.

The genes are TRBV11-2 and TRBJ2-5; perhaps TRBD1 as D (5 bases). Germline V gene lookup returns CDR1 SGHAT and CDR2 FQNNGV. Trimming shortened V by 6 bases and J by 1 base, and 9 bases separated the two germline ends. CDR3 size: 13 residues. CDR3 protein: CASSFDSQETQYF. The CDR3 bases are TGTGCCAGCAGTTTCGACAGCCAAGAGACCCAGTACTTC.

This clone has a single count. The DNA of the CDR3 is TGTGCCAGCAGTGACTCGCCCGGACTAGCGACCAGCACAGATACGCAGTATTTT. Protein: CASSDSPGLATSTDTQYF. The gene calls are TRBV6-4 and TRBJ2-3, with 9 positions matching TRBD2. CDR3 length: 18 residues. Germline values: CDR1 MRHNA, CDR2 SNTAGT. The ends lost 0 bases at V and 0 bases at J; junction bases unmatched: 7.

This chain uses TRBV9 with TRBJ2-1, with 12 bases aligning to TRBD2. CDR3 length: 17 amino acids. The germline V gene has CDR1 SGDLS and CDR2 YYNGEE. Trimming cost V 5 bases and J 7 bases; bases outside gene matches: 13. CDR3 coding DNA: TGTGCCAGCAGTCCGCCTGGAACTAGCGGGAGGATGAATGAGCAGTTCTTC. Protein: CASSPPGTSGRMNEQFF.

V gene TRBV18 combines with J gene TRBJ1-5; 9 bases are shared with TRBD1. The length of the CDR3 is 15 residues. With 3 bases clipped from V and 7 bases from J, the junction kept 7 bases outside the gene matches. CDR1 and CDR2 from the germline V gene are KGHSH and LQKENI. The CDR3 DNA is TGTGCCAGCTCACCGGGACAGGGAGTATGGCAGCCCCAGCATTTT. Translating it yields CASSPGQGVWQPQHF.

The chain links TRBV15 to TRBJ1-2; no reliable D call. CDR1 and CDR2 (germline): LNHNV, YYDKDF (reference sequence). The CDR3 totals 14 residues. V lost 0 bases and J 4 bases, leaving 9 bases between the germline ends. The DNA for the CDR3 is TGTGCCACCAGCAGAGATTCCTGGGCCTATGGCTACACCTTC. Amino acids: CATSRDSWAYGYTF.

This chain connects TRBV10-3 to TRBJ2-1; TRBD2 matches at 8 bases. V lost 11 bases to trimming and J lost 5 bases; unmatched junction nucleotides: 17. Germline-derived CDR1 and CDR2 are ENHRY and SYGVKD. The CDR3 consists of 16 residues. DNA for the CDR3: TGTGCCTCCAGAGGGCGGCTAGCGGGCCCCGACAATGAGCAGTTCTTC. Its protein product is CASRGRLAGPDNEQFF.

V usage is TRBV7-2 and J usage is TRBJ2-1; no clear D gene. This CDR3 region has 16 residues. Germline CDR1 and CDR2: SGHTA and FQGNSA. Trimming took 5 bases from V and 0 from J, leaving 14 bases between them. CDR3 protein: CASSTRTGSSYNEQFF. The CDR3 bases are TGTGCCAGCAGCACGAGAACGGGTAGCTCCTACAATGAGCAGTTCTTC.

V and J are TRBV6-6 and TRBJ1-4; D is possibly TRBD1 (5 bases). Germline CDR1 MNHNY, CDR2 SVGAGI (reference sequence). With 7 bases removed from V and 6 bases from J, the gap between germline ends came to 15 bases. The CDR3 has 14 amino acids. The CDR3: CASILHGGDEKLFF. The CDR3 bases are TGTGCCAGCATTCTACACGGGGGAGATGAAAAACTGTTTTTT.

This rearrangement joins TRBV15 to TRBJ2-3, with TRBD2 identical over 8 bases. Germline lookup yields CDR1 LNHNV and CDR2 YYDKDF (reference sequence). The CDR3 spans 16 residues. The J segment lost 0 bases and the V segment lost 5 bases, leaving 7 bases of the junction unmatched. CDR3 sequence (DNA): TGTGCCACCAGCCTTCGGGCTAGCGGGAGCACAGATACGCAGTATTTT. Its translation: CATSLRASGSTDTQYF.

The chain has TRBV28 and TRBJ2-1; 11 bases are a match to TRBD2. Per germline, CDR1 MDHEN and CDR2 SYDVKM. Trimming took 2 bases from V and 10 from J; bases not matched to a gene: 7. The CDR3 length is 15 residues. The CDR3 loop reads CASSLRLAGGPEQFF. In nucleotides, the CDR3 is TGTGCCAGCAGTTTACGCCTAGCGGGGGGTCCGGAGCAGTTCTTC.

The chain recombines TRBV18 with TRBJ2-1; 7 bases line up with TRBD2. V lost 3 bases and J lost 0; bases outside the gene matches: 5. Germline V gene data show CDR1 as KGHSH and CDR2 as LQKENI. The CDR3 contains 16 residues. CDR3 region: CASSPISGASYNEQFF. The CDR3 coding sequence is TGTGCCAGCTCACCTATCAGCGGGGCCTCCTACAATGAGCAGTTCTTC.

The rearrangement uses TRBV10-3 and TRBJ2-3; D is ambiguous. V shed 0 bases and J shed 7 bases, with 14 bases lying between them. Germline V lookup: CDR1 ENHRY, CDR2 SYGVKD. The CDR3 has 15 amino acids. CDR3 loop: CAISESRRSENTQYF. CDR3 DNA: TGTGCCATCAGTGAGTCGAGGCGGTCCGAAAATACGCAGTATTTT.

The V gene is TRBV6-5, the J gene TRBJ2-2, with D tentatively TRBD1 (6 bases). There are 15 residues in the CDR3. Trimming removed 1 base at V and 5 bases at J, with 11 bases between. Germline V gene sequence: CDR1 MNHEY, CDR2 SVGAGI. The CDR3 DNA sequence: TGTGCCAGCAGTTACTGGGGGCGCGGGACCGGGGAGCTGTTTTTT. Encoded protein: CASSYWGRGTGELFF.

The count of this clone is one. The V call is TRBV5-6, the J call TRBJ2-7; D might be TRBD1 (6 bases). The V and J ends lost 3 bases and 2 bases respectively, with 9 bases between them. CDR1 and CDR2 (germline): SGHDT, YYEEEE. This CDR3 is built from 13 residues. The CDR3: CASSSGVPYEQYF. CDR3 nucleotides: TGTGCCAGCAGCTCAGGGGTACCCTACGAGCAGTACTTC.

This rearrangement joins TRBV14 to TRBJ1-5; no clear D gene. This CDR3 region has 15 residues. Per the germline V gene, CDR1 is SGHDN and CDR2 is FVKESK. V lost 1 base and J lost 3, with 10 bases in between. CDR3 nucleotides: TGTGCCAGCAGCCAAGGAACAGTGTACAATCAGCCCCAGCATTTT. Protein product: CASSQGTVYNQPQHF. Filled out from reference TRBV14 and TRBJ1-5, the complete variable domain reads EAGVTQFPSHSVIEKGQTVTLRCDPISGHDNLYWYRRVMGKEIKFLLHFVKESKQDESGMPNNRFLAERTGGTYSTLKVQPAELEDSGVYFCASSQGTVYNQPQHFGDGTRLSIL.